Below, one T cell receptor (beta chain) is given with its context. The data are from a study of cytomegalovirus exposure and HLA in healthy donors. The trim removed 4 bases at V and 5 bases at J, leaving 6 bases unmatched. CDR3 length: 14 amino acids. Germline CDR1 reads MNHEY; CDR2 reads SVGAGI. The PCR employed 60 Vbeta primers together with 13 Jbeta primers. The assay was immunoSEQ multiplex PCR, and TCRdb's table has in-frame clones only and misses some. The sample has some 110,000 clones; around 62% are singletons. The sequence came from a woman in her thirties or forties in good health and CMV-seropositive. Specimen: PBMCs. The chain is built from TRBV6-5 and TRBJ2-5, with 8 bases lining up with TRBD2. The CDR3 bases are TGTGCCAGCAGTTCCCCTAGCGGGCGGGAGACCCAGTACTTC. The encoded protein is CASSSPSGRETQYF.